Below are 11 T cell receptor beta chains sequenced from a single sample in a study of blood T cell repertoires in COVID-19. Using immunoSEQ multiplex PCR, the repertoire was profiled, and TCRdb retains in-frame clones only, with some absent. Here the sample spans more than 300,000 clones, roughly 86% being singletons. The specimen sequenced was peripheral blood. These receptors came from a woman aged 25 to 39 with COVID-19, enrolled during active disease.

This clone was recorded only once. The chain recombines TRBV5-4 with TRBJ2-1, with 9 bases matching TRBD2. CDR3 length: 17 residues. V trimming: 0 bases; J trimming: 3 bases; junction bases outside the gene matches: 7. Looked up from germline, CDR1 is SGHNT and CDR2 is YYREEE (reference sequence). The CDR3 reads CASSLDLLAGVYNEQFF. In DNA, the CDR3 is TGTGCCAGCAGCTTGGACCTATTAGCGGGGGTCTACAATGAGCAGTTCTTC.

The CDR3 DNA sequence: TGTGCCAGCAGCCTCAACAGGGCACAAGCTAATGAAAAACTGTTTTTT. Its translation is CASSLNRAQANEKLFF. This rearrangement joins TRBV7-2 to TRBJ1-4, with a tentative D call TRBD1 (6 bases). The V gene's germline CDR1 is SGHTA and CDR2 FQGNSA. The CDR3 length is 16 residues. V lost 5 bases and J lost 3, with 16 bases in between.

The chain combines TRBV20-1 with TRBJ2-1; D unclear. Trimming took 3 bases from V and 8 from J, leaving 11 bases between them. The germline gives CDR1 DFQATT, CDR2 SNEGSKA (reference sequence). This CDR3 region has 12 residues. CDR3 sequence: CSASGGDHEQFF. Here the CDR3 DNA reads TGCAGTGCTAGTGGCGGAGACCATGAGCAGTTCTTC.

Of note for this clone: The sample carries other DNA sequences with the same CDR3. The rearrangement links TRBV5-1 to TRBJ2-5; D not resolved. Trimming took off 1 base at V and 4 bases at J, with 2 bases between the two ends. The CDR3 sequence is 11 residues long. Germline V CDR1 and CDR2: SGHRS, YFSETQ. The DNA for the CDR3 is TGCGCCAGCAGCTTGCGAGAGACCCAGTACTTC. It specifies CASSLRETQYF.

This clone was detected once. CDR3: CASSQTRDTFEYGYTF. The CDR3 DNA follows: TGTGCCAGCAGCCAAACTCGGGACACCTTCGAATATGGCTACACCTTC. This chain uses TRBV3-1 (or the pseudogene TRBV3-2) with TRBJ1-2; tentative D call: TRBD1 (6 bases). Deletions cut 2 bases from V and 5 bases from J, with 18 bases between. The CDR3 runs 16 residues. Germline V lookup: CDR1 LGHDT, CDR2 YNNKEL (reference sequence).

This clone has only one observation. The chain employs TRBV6-5 and TRBJ1-2; weak D call: TRBD1 (6 bases). Trimming removed 6 bases from V and 7 bases from J, with 12 bases in between. Germline CDR1 MNHEY, CDR2 SVGAGI. The CDR3 covers 12 residues. The CDR3 nucleotides read TGTGCCAGCAGCCAAAACAGGGCTGGCTACACCTTC. This codes for CASSQNRAGYTF.

The chain combines TRBV5-1 with TRBJ1-2; possibly TRBD1 for D (5 bases). V was trimmed by 2 bases and J by 6 bases, leaving 20 bases between them. The V gene's germline CDR1 is SGHRS and CDR2 YFSETQ. The CDR3 spans 16 residues. This chain's CDR3 is CASSLMGGASLNGYTF. CDR3 in DNA: TGCGCCAGCAGCTTAATGGGAGGGGCGAGTTTGAATGGCTACACCTTC.

The rearrangement links TRBV2 to TRBJ1-4; D is perhaps TRBD1 (6 bases). Trimming shortened V by 5 bases and J by 4 bases, and 23 bases separated the two germline ends. The CDR3 is 18 residues long. Germline V lookup: CDR1 SNHLY, CDR2 FYNNEI. The CDR3 DNA sequence: TGTGCCAGCAGTCACGCATATTATAGGACAGACCATAATGAAAAACTGTTTTTT. Translation: CASSHAYYRTDHNEKLFF.

This rearrangement joins TRBV19 to TRBJ2-6; unclear D gene. Per germline, CDR1 LNHDA and CDR2 SQIVND (reference sequence). V shed 2 bases and J shed 0 bases, with 5 bases lying between them. This CDR3 has 15 amino acids. CDR3 region: CASSIMSSGANVLTF. The DNA of the CDR3 is TGTGCCAGTAGTATAATGAGCTCTGGGGCCAACGTCCTGACTTTC.

This chain connects TRBV15 to TRBJ2-7; no definite D call. Germline V lookup: CDR1 LNHNV, CDR2 YYDKDF (reference sequence). The CDR3 length is 11 residues. The V gene lost 6 bases and the J gene lost 2 bases, with 5 bases spanning the gap. This chain's CDR3 is CATSSAYEQYF. For the CDR3, the DNA is TGTGCCACCAGTAGTGCCTACGAGCAGTACTTC.

The gene calls are TRBV29-1 and TRBJ2-7; possible D gene TRBD2, 5 bases. This CDR3 contains 12 residues. The V gene's germline CDR1 is SQVTM and CDR2 ANQGSEA. Deletions cut 4 bases from V and 7 bases from J, with 14 bases between. The DNA of the CDR3 is TGCAGCGTTGCCCCCAGCCGGGAAGAGCAGTACTTC. As protein: CSVAPSREEQYF.